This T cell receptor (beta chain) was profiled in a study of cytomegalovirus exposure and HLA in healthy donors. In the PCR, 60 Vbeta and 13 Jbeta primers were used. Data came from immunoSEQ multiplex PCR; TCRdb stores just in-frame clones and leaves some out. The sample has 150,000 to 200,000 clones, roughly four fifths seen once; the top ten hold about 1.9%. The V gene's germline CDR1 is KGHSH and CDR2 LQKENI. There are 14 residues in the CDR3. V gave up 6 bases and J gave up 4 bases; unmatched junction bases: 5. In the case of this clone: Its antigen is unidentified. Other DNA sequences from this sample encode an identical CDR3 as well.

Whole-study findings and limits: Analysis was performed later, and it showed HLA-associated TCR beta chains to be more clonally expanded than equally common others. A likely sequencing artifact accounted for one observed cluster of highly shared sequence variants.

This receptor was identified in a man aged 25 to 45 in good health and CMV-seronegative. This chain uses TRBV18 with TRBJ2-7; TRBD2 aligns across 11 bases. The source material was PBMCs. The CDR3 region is CASSPGTSGYEQYF. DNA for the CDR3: TGTGCCAGCTCGCCGGGGACTAGCGGATACGAGCAGTACTTC.